This T cell receptor beta chain is from a study of blood T cells in healthy people across ages. The germline gives CDR1 MGHRA, CDR2 YSYEKL. V was cut by 4 bases and J by 8 bases, with 20 bases left in between. This CDR3 has 15 amino acids. PCR was performed a second time for roughly 7 to 11 cycles using a sample-barcoded 5' primer and a J-beta primer mix. TCRdb redid the calling of the 5' RACE reads with MiXCR, one entry per CDR3 protein. The data show about 770,000 distinct CDR3 sequences, under 55% seen once. The gene calls are TRBV4-1 and TRBJ1-2; no clear D. This TCR was sampled from a man aged 55 to 70 in good health. The specimen was blood. In nucleotides, the CDR3 is TGCGCCAGCAGCCCCCCCGAGACGGGAGTTAGGGGCTACACCTTC. Encoded protein: CASSPPETGVRGYTF.